The 25 T cell receptor beta chains below come from one sample, sequenced in a study of blood T cell repertoires in COVID-19. Sequenced by immunoSEQ multiplex PCR; TCRdb stores in-frame clones only, minus some. The sample contains 70,000 to 80,000 clones, approximately 86% of which appear only once. Material for sequencing was peripheral blood. Every receptor here comes from a human donor in a cohort sampled during active COVID-19.

V and J are TRBV5-6 and TRBJ1-1; tentative D call: TRBD1 (6 bases). Germline V gene lookup returns CDR1 SGHDT and CDR2 YYEEEE. This CDR3 spans 14 amino acids. V was cut by 0 bases and J by 9 bases, with 15 bases left in between. This CDR3 is CASSLEGGEQKAFF. CDR3 in DNA: TGTGCCAGCAGCTTGGAAGGGGGGGAGCAAAAAGCTTTCTTT.

J is TRBJ2-3 and V is TRBV5-1; D gene unclear. V was shortened by 2 bases and J by 0 bases, with 10 bases between the two germline ends. CDR1 is SGHRS, CDR2 YFSETQ, per germline. The CDR3 length is 15 residues. The CDR3 bases are TGCGCCAGCAGCTTCTCTACAGCAAGCACAGATACGCAGTATTTT. It encodes CASSFSTASTDTQYF. The full variable domain, rest sourced from reference TRBV5-1 and TRBJ2-3, is KAGVTQTPRYLIKTRGQQVTLSCSPISGHRSVSWYQQTPGQGLQFLFEYFSETQRNKGNFPGRFSGRQFSNSRSEMNVSTLELGDSALYLCASSFSTASTDTQYFGPGTRLTVL.

The chain recombines TRBV3-1 (or the pseudogene TRBV3-2) with TRBJ2-1; D may be TRBD2 (7 bases). CDR1 is LGHDT, CDR2 YNNKEL, per germline (reference sequence). V shed 4 bases and J shed 8 bases, with 9 bases lying between them. This CDR3 region has 12 residues. The CDR3 here is CASSPGGHEQFF. CDR3 DNA: TGTGCCAGCAGCCCGGGGGGCCATGAGCAGTTCTTC.

DNA of the CDR3: TGTGCCAGCGCTGGAGGGAAGGACACTGAAGCTTTCTTT. Amino acids: CASAGGKDTEAFF. The gene calls are TRBV18 and TRBJ1-1, with D uncertain. Trimming left V 8 bases short and J 3 bases short, with 13 bases between. Germline loops: CDR1 KGHSH, CDR2 LQKENI. CDR3 length: 13 amino acids.

CDR3 loop: CASTAYTGSGANVLTF. CDR3 bases: TGTGCCAGCACCGCCTACACGGGCTCTGGGGCCAACGTCCTGACTTTC. The chain has TRBV9 and TRBJ2-6, with no clear D. V was clipped by 6 bases and J by 0 bases, with 13 bases between them. The CDR3 is 16 amino acids. From germline, CDR1 is SGDLS and CDR2 YYNGEE.

This clone was seen only a few times. The rearrangement uses TRBV4-1 and TRBJ1-1; 8 nucleotides match TRBD1. This CDR3 spans 16 amino acids. V dropped 1 base and J dropped 0; count of bases not matched to a gene: 4. Germline CDR1 is MGHRA and CDR2 is YSYEKL. CDR3 nucleotide sequence: TGCGCCAGCAGCCAAGCGAGGACAGGGCTGAACACTGAAGCTTTCTTT. It translates to CASSQARTGLNTEAFF.

The chain combines TRBV5-1 with TRBJ2-6, with D maybe TRBD2 (6 bases). The germline V gene has CDR1 SGHRS and CDR2 YFSETQ. The germline V and J ends were trimmed by 2 bases and 0 bases, with 21 bases remaining between them. This CDR3 has 20 residues. In DNA form, the CDR3 reads TGCGCCAGCAGCTTCGCCTCTCCGCGGGGATATCCCTCTGGGGCCAACGTCCTGACTTTC. Protein product: CASSFASPRGYPSGANVLTF.

The V call is TRBV9, the J call TRBJ2-1, with 9 positions matching TRBD1. V lost 4 bases and J lost 15; bases outside the gene matches: 11. CDR1 is SGDLS and CDR2 is YYNGEE in the germline V gene. The CDR3 is 13 residues long. CDR3 in amino acids: CASSPLDRGIRFF. Written as DNA, the CDR3 is TGTGCCAGCAGCCCCCTGGACAGGGGAATACGGTTCTTC.

CDR3: CASSEYRGASMDTQYF. DNA of the CDR3: TGTGCCAGCAGTGAATATCGGGGGGCTAGTATGGATACGCAGTATTTT. The J gene is TRBJ2-3, the V gene TRBV2, with D perhaps matching TRBD2 (7 bases). This CDR3 is built from 16 residues. V was cut by 2 bases and J by 6 bases, with 18 bases left in between. CDR1 and CDR2 (germline): SNHLY, FYNNEI.

This clone was found once. The chain uses TRBV5-1 and TRBJ2-2, with 9 bases that match TRBD1. CDR1 is SGHRS, CDR2 YFSETQ, per germline. This CDR3 spans 16 amino acids. V dropped 0 bases and J dropped 2; count of bases not matched to a gene: 2. The CDR3: CASSLGTGANTGELFF. The CDR3 bases are TGCGCCAGCAGCTTGGGGACAGGGGCAAACACCGGGGAGCTGTTTTTT. Complete variable domain (other parts from reference TRBV5-1 and TRBJ2-2): KAGVTQTPRYLIKTRGQQVTLSCSPISGHRSVSWYQQTPGQGLQFLFEYFSETQRNKGNFPGRFSGRQFSNSRSEMNVSTLELGDSALYLCASSLGTGANTGELFFGEGSRLTVL.

The chain carries TRBV2 and TRBJ2-2; D uncertain. This CDR3 spans 13 amino acids. Germline V gene sequence: CDR1 SNHLY, CDR2 FYNNEI. V shed 0 bases and J shed 13 bases, with 12 bases lying between them. CDR3 nucleotides: TGTGCCAGCAGTGAAGCTTGGGCCCTGGGGCTGTTTTTT. It specifies CASSEAWALGLFF.

There are a few counts of this clone. Other DNA sequences in the sample encode the same CDR3. This sequence joins TRBV7-2 and TRBJ1-6; 7 nucleotides line up with TRBD1. Germline CDR1 reads SGHTA; CDR2 reads FQGNSA. This CDR3 contains 13 residues. The V gene end was trimmed by 1 base and the J gene end by 11 bases; junction bases not matched to a gene: 2. The CDR3 spells CASSLGQGTPLHF. CDR3 DNA sequence: TGTGCCAGCAGCTTAGGACAGGGAACACCCCTCCACTTT.

The gene calls are TRBV2 and TRBJ2-3, with 9 bases aligning to TRBD1. There are 15 residues in the CDR3. The ends lost 6 bases at V and 3 bases at J; junction bases unmatched: 7. CDR1 and CDR2 (germline): SNHLY, FYNNEI. CDR3 region: CASSLDRGSTDTQYF. CDR3 nucleotides: TGTGCCAGCAGCTTGGACAGGGGTTCGACAGATACGCAGTATTTT.

This clone was seen just once. The chain has TRBV6-6 and TRBJ1-2, with a tentative D call TRBD1 (6 bases). Germline V gives CDR1 MNHNY, CDR2 SVGAGI (reference sequence). This CDR3 contains 15 residues. Trimming took off 6 bases at V and 2 bases at J, with 16 bases between the two ends. The chain's CDR3 is CASSPAGTINYGYTF. As DNA, the CDR3 is TGTGCCAGCAGCCCAGCCGGGACAATCAACTATGGCTACACCTTC.

This chain connects TRBV5-4 to TRBJ2-7, with D possibly TRBD1 on 6 matching bases. CDR1 and CDR2 (germline): SGHNT, YYREEE (reference sequence). The CDR3 is made up of 13 amino acids. Trimming left V 2 bases short and J 1 base short, with 7 bases between. In DNA form, the CDR3 reads TGTGCCAGCAGCTTACAGGGTTCCTACGAGCAGTACTTC. Its translation is CASSLQGSYEQYF.

This chain connects TRBV7-8 to TRBJ1-5; TRBD1 matches at 9 bases. The germline V gene encodes CDR1 SGHVS and CDR2 FQNEAQ. The trim removed 5 bases at V and 5 bases at J, leaving 7 bases unmatched. The CDR3 consists of 15 residues. CDR3: CASSASGQGYQPQHF. In nucleotides, the CDR3 is TGTGCCAGCAGCGCCTCGGGACAGGGATATCAGCCCCAGCATTTT. The whole variable domain, filled in from reference TRBV7-8 and TRBJ1-5, reads GAGVSQSPRYKVAKRGQDVALRCDPISGHVSLFWYQQALGQGPEFLTYFQNEAQLDKSGLPSDRFFAERPEGSVSTLKIQRTQQEDSAVYLCASSASGQGYQPQHFGDGTRLSIL.

The chain couples TRBV10-3 to TRBJ2-2; weak D call: TRBD1 (6 bases). This CDR3 is built from 14 residues. With 7 bases removed from V and 3 bases from J, the gap between germline ends came to 12 bases. The germline V gene has CDR1 ENHRY and CDR2 SYGVKD. CDR3 protein: CAITRGADTGELFF. DNA of the CDR3: TGTGCCATCACCAGGGGCGCGGACACCGGGGAGCTGTTTTTT.

This clone was recorded once. V and J are TRBV6-2 or TRBV6-3 and TRBJ1-2, with D unresolved. Germline V gene data show CDR1 as MNHEY and CDR2 as SVGEGT. V dropped 2 bases and J dropped 3 bases, with 13 bases sitting between them. CDR3 length: 15 residues. The CDR3 DNA is TGTGCCAGCAGTTACGGTGCCTCTGGAGACTATGGCTACACCTTC. Translated, it gives CASSYGASGDYGYTF.

The rearrangement joins TRBV7-9 to TRBJ2-2; TRBD2 aligns across 13 bases. V was clipped by 3 bases and J by 4 bases; unmatched bases: 2. This CDR3 comprises 16 residues. Germline lookup yields CDR1 SEHNR and CDR2 FQNEAQ (reference sequence). For the CDR3, the DNA is TGTGCCAGCAGCTTCGGACTAGCGGGAGCCACCGGGGAGCTGTTTTTT. Its protein product is CASSFGLAGATGELFF. Looking up the rest from reference TRBV7-9 and TRBJ2-2 gives the full variable domain: DTGVSQNPRHKITKRGQNVTFRCDPISEHNRLYWYRQTLGQGPEFLTYFQNEAQLEKSRLLSDRFSAERPKGSFSTLEIQRTEQGDSAMYLCASSFGLAGATGELFFGEGSRLTVL.

The count of this clone is one. The rearrangement uses TRBV9 and TRBJ2-2; D not resolved. The CDR3 is made up of 13 amino acids. V gave up 4 bases and J gave up 5 bases, with 9 bases separating them. In germline, CDR1 is SGDLS, CDR2 YYNGEE. The DNA of the CDR3 is TGTGCCAGCAGCTTGGCCGGGACCGGGGAGCTGTTTTTT. Amino acid sequence: CASSLAGTGELFF. The variable domain in full, completed from reference TRBV9 and TRBJ2-2, reads DSGVTQTPKHLITATGQRVTLRCSPRSGDLSVYWYQQSLDQGLQFLIQYYNGEERAKGNILERFSAQQFPDLHSELNLSSLELGDSALYFCASSLAGTGELFFGEGSRLTVL.

In DNA, the CDR3 is TGCGCCAGCAGCTTGGCGGACAGGAGGGCAGAGACCCAGTACTTC. Translation: CASSLADRRAETQYF. This chain uses TRBV5-1 with TRBJ2-5; tentatively, D is TRBD1 (7 bases). Germline V gene sequence: CDR1 SGHRS, CDR2 YFSETQ. V dropped 0 bases and J dropped 4 bases, with 13 bases sitting between them. The CDR3 runs 15 residues.

The rearrangement joins TRBV5-1 to TRBJ2-3; 8 bases fit TRBD1. CDR1 is SGHRS, CDR2 YFSETQ, per germline. With 4 bases clipped from V and 4 bases from J, the junction kept 14 bases outside the gene matches. The CDR3 contains 17 residues. The CDR3 spells CASSPEPPGGGADTQYF. The CDR3 nucleotides read TGCGCCAGCAGCCCGGAACCCCCAGGGGGCGGGGCAGATACGCAGTATTTT.

This chain links TRBV19 with TRBJ1-2, with D unresolved. The CDR3 contains 13 residues. Trimming pared 3 bases from V and 3 bases from J, leaving 8 bases between. The germline V gene has CDR1 LNHDA and CDR2 SQIVND (reference sequence). CDR3 sequence reads: CASSIPLDYGYTF. CDR3 coding DNA: TGTGCCAGTAGTATCCCACTGGACTATGGCTACACCTTC.

The chain recombines TRBV30 with TRBJ1-5; the D gene is possibly TRBD1 (5 bases). This CDR3 spans 13 amino acids. Trimming pared 5 bases from V and 4 bases from J, leaving 12 bases between. CDR1 and CDR2 (germline): GTSNPN, SVGIG (reference sequence). CDR3 sequence: CAWAQGGNQPQHF. CDR3 nucleotide sequence: TGTGCCTGGGCCCAGGGAGGGAATCAGCCCCAGCATTTT. Full variable domain (rest looked up from reference TRBV30 and TRBJ1-5): SQTIHQWPATLVQPVGSPLSLECTVEGTSNPNLYWYRQAAGRGLQLLFYSVGIGQISSEVPQNLSASRPQDRQFILSSKKLLLSDSGFYLCAWAQGGNQPQHFGDGTRLSIL.

The chain recombines TRBV7-2 with TRBJ1-1; possible D gene TRBD1, 5 bases. The germline V gene has CDR1 SGHTA and CDR2 FQGNSA. V dropped 3 bases and J dropped 4 bases, with 18 bases sitting between them. There are 16 residues in the CDR3. The CDR3 DNA is TGTGCCAGCAGCTTTCCTCCACAGGCCTCATCCACTGAAGCTTTCTTT. This sequence encodes CASSFPPQASSTEAFF.